Listed below are T cell receptor beta chains from one sample, sequenced in a study of blood T cell repertoires in COVID-19. Measured with immunoSEQ multiplex PCR; TCRdb has only the in-frame clones, and not every one. The sample has about 180,000 clones, about 80% seen once. The sample taken for sequencing was peripheral blood. The receptors were sampled from a human donor in a cohort sampled during active COVID-19. Each CDR3 is given with its conserved first and last residue. A D gene is named only where the DNA matches it firmly. Clone sizes are given selectively: once, few, many, or a class where the clone is expanded.

v_gene	len	j_gene	abundance	d_gene	CDR3nt	CDR3aa
TRBV4-2	16	TRBJ2-1	NA	TRBD2	TGTGCCAGCAGCCAAGTTCTAGCGGGGGCCTACAATGAGCAGTTCTTC	CASSQVLAGAYNEQFF
TRBV7-9	14	TRBJ1-1	few	NA	TGTGCCAGCAGCTTAGGAGGTGGGTACACTGAAGCTTTCTTT	CASSLGGGYTEAFF
TRBV19	13	TRBJ1-5	NA	NA	TGTGCCAGTAGTATGTTGAGAAATCAGCCCCAGCATTTT	CASSMLRNQPQHF
TRBV19	13	TRBJ1-5	few	NA	TGTGCCAGTAGTACACAGGGTCTTCAGCCCCAGCATTTT	CASSTQGLQPQHF
TRBV27	19	TRBJ1-6	NA	TRBD1	TGTGCCAGCAGTCTCCGGGACCTCCGGGACAGCTCCTATAATTCACCCCTCCACTTT	CASSLRDLRDSSYNSPLHF
TRBV4-2	15	TRBJ1-1	NA	NA	TGTGCCAGCAGCCAAGATTGGCTGGTAGACATTGAAGCTTTCTTT	CASSQDWLVDIEAFF
TRBV7-2	16	TRBJ2-7	NA	TRBD1	TGTGCCAGCAGCTTAGAGGGACGGGACAGCGCCTACGAGCAGTACTTC	CASSLEGRDSAYEQYF
TRBV7-3	13	TRBJ1-1	NA	NA	TGTGCCAGCAGCTTCCAGGCGAACACTGAAGCTTTCTTT	CASSFQANTEAFF
TRBV6-4	14	TRBJ1-1	NA	TRBD1	TGTGCCAGCAACCGACAGGGGGCGTGGGGTGAAGCTTTCTTT	CASNRQGAWGEAFF
TRBV28	13	TRBJ1-4	NA	NA	TGTGCCAGCAGGGAGGGAACTAATGAAAAACTGTTTTTT	CASREGTNEKLFF
TRBV7-9	13	TRBJ2-5	NA	NA	TGTGCCAGCAGCAACCTTGACAAAGAGACCCAGTACTTC	CASSNLDKETQYF
TRBV29-1	17	TRBJ1-2	NA	TRBD1	TGCAGCGTTGAATGGAAGGACAGGGGGAGGCTAGGATATGGCTACACCTTC	CSVEWKDRGRLGYGYTF
TRBV27	15	TRBJ1-1	once	NA	TGTGCCAGCAGGTTTCATTGGACAGCGAACACTGAAGCTTTCTTT	CASRFHWTANTEAFF
TRBV5-8	15	TRBJ2-5	few	TRBD1	TGTGCCAGCAGCTCAACACAGGGGTCGCGGGAGACCCAGTACTTC	CASSSTQGSRETQYF
TRBV5-1	16	TRBJ1-1	NA	NA	TGCGCCAGCAGCTTGGTCGGGGACGGGGGACTTGGGGGAGCTTTCTTT	CASSLVGDGGLGGAFF
TRBV5-8	16	TRBJ2-7	NA	NA	TGTGCCAGCAGACCCAGGGCCACCTACTACTACTACGAGCAGTACTTC	CASRPRATYYYYEQYF
TRBV14	18	TRBJ2-5	NA	TRBD2	TGTGCCAGCAGCCAAGATCGGGCTGATTATTGGGGAGGGGAGACCCAGTACTTC	CASSQDRADYWGGETQYF
TRBV19	13	TRBJ1-2	NA	NA	TGTGCCACCCGGGGCCAGGGGAACTATGGCTACACCTTC	CATRGQGNYGYTF
TRBV6-1	15	TRBJ2-7	NA	TRBD2	TGTGCCAGCAGTGAAAGTAGCGGGGGGGCGTACGAGCAGTACTTC	CASSESSGGAYEQYF
TRBV19	17	TRBJ2-1	NA	TRBD2	TGTGCCAGTAGTACCCTAGGGACTAGCGGGGGGGCCGGTGAGCAGTTCTTC	CASSTLGTSGGAGEQFF
TRBV3-1/TRBV3-2	16	TRBJ2-5	NA	NA	TGTGCCAGCAGCCAACGAAAAGCAGGGTTAGGAGAGACCCAGTACTTC	CASSQRKAGLGETQYF
TRBV6-6	16	TRBJ2-3	NA	TRBD1	TGTGCCAGCAGTGGGGACAGGGGTACTAGCACAGATACGCAGTATTTT	CASSGDRGTSTDTQYF
TRBV9	14	TRBJ2-7	NA	TRBD2	TGTGCCAGCAGCGTAGAAGGGACTACAGGCGAGCAGTACTTC	CASSVEGTTGEQYF
TRBV12-3/TRBV12-4	13	TRBJ1-2	NA	TRBD1	TGTGCCAGCCACCAGGGGGGTCATAATGGCTACACCTTC	CASHQGGHNGYTF
TRBV6-5	15	TRBJ2-5	NA	NA	TGTGCCAGCAGTCCAACAGCGGGCCTACAAGAGACCCAGTACTTC	CASSPTAGLQETQYF
TRBV3-1/TRBV3-2	13	TRBJ1-1	NA	TRBD1	TGTGCCAGCAACTACAGGGGCAACACTGAAGCTTTCTTT	CASNYRGNTEAFF
TRBV28	13	TRBJ1-2	few	NA	TGTGCCAGCGGACTCATCGATAACTATGGCTACACCTTC	CASGLIDNYGYTF
TRBV5-4	13	TRBJ1-1	NA	NA	TGTGCCAGCAGCCTAAAAGCCGGGTCTGAAGCTTTCTTT	CASSLKAGSEAFF
TRBV2	18	TRBJ1-4	NA	NA	TGTGCCAGCAGTCCCTGGGGGGTGAATACGTACATGAGTGAAAAACTGTTTTTT	CASSPWGVNTYMSEKLFF
TRBV27	14	TRBJ1-1	NA	NA	TGTGCCAGCAGTCTTCGGGGGGTGATCACTGAAGCTTTCTTT	CASSLRGVITEAFF
TRBV5-1	15	TRBJ2-1	NA	TRBD2	TGCGCCAGCAGCTTACTAGCGGGGGGTTACAATGAGCAGTTCTTC	CASSLLAGGYNEQFF
TRBV21-1	13	TRBJ1-5	NA	NA	TGTGCCAGCAGCAAGCTTCATCGGCAGCCCCAGCATTTT	CASSKLHRQPQHF
TRBV19	13	TRBJ2-3	NA	NA	TGTGCCAGTAGTACCCTTCGCACAGATACGCAGTATTTT	CASSTLRTDTQYF
TRBV7-9	14	TRBJ1-5	few	NA	TGTGCCAGCAGCAGGGACACCCACACTCAGCCCCAGCATTTT	CASSRDTHTQPQHF
TRBV4-1	13	TRBJ1-1	NA	NA	TGCGCCAGCAGCCGCACAGGGAAGATTGGAACTTTCTTT	CASSRTGKIGTFF
TRBV2	14	TRBJ2-7	NA	NA	TGTGCCAGCAGTGTAGACTCGGACAGTGGGGAGCAGTACTTC	CASSVDSDSGEQYF
TRBV9	15	TRBJ2-7	few	NA	TGTGCCAGCAGCGTAGGAAGCGGGCCCACCTACGAGCAGTACTTC	CASSVGSGPTYEQYF
TRBV6-5	13	TRBJ1-1	NA	NA	TGTGCCAGCCGATCGACAGGGAACACTGAAGCTTTCTTT	CASRSTGNTEAFF